This TCR beta chain was recorded in a study of blood T cell repertoires in COVID-19. Across the study: Samples taken during acute and convalescent COVID-19 were collected in the United States, Italy and Spain. T cells, B-cell-depleted T cells, or PBMCs supplied cDNA or gDNA.

The V gene's germline CDR1 is MNHEY and CDR2 SVGAGI. This CDR3 is 15 amino acids long. V lost 9 bases to trimming and J lost 7 bases; unmatched junction nucleotides: 13. In the original analysis: Amplification of reference gene primers provided the estimated nucleated cell counts. The method was immunoSEQ multiplex PCR; TCRdb's version includes in-frame clones alone and lacks a portion of them. The DNA gave D and trimming, while V, J and clone size come from that table. The table has about 240,000 clones, roughly nine tenths seen once. The chain combines TRBV6-5 with TRBJ1-3; 9 nucleotides match TRBD1. The sequenced sample consisted of peripheral blood. The sequence was collected from a man aged 60-69 years who had recovered from COVID-19. The CDR3 DNA sequence: TGTGCCAGTCGACCCCCAGGACAGGGGAGGAACACCATATATTTT. Amino acids: CASRPPGQGRNTIYF.